A selection of T cell receptor beta chains follows, all from one sample in a study of graft-versus-host responses after intestinal transplantation. The protocol was immunoSEQ multiplex PCR, while the TCRdb copy is restricted to in-frame clones and leaves out a portion. The data contain 80,000 to 100,000 clones, about 90% of them singletons. Antigen specificity for these receptors is unknown. The input for sequencing was unstimulated CD4+ T cells sorted from spleen or lymph node cells, taken before intestinal transplant. These receptor sequences come from a human donor who received an intestinal transplant. Each CDR3 is given with its conserved first and last residue. D genes are given only for firm matches. Size values are once, few and many counts, or a class for expanded clones, and some rows have none.

abundance,v_gene,d_gene,len,j_gene,CDR3aa,CDR3nt
-,TRBV4-3,-,16,TRBJ2-5,CASSQDRRGLQETQYF,TGCGCCAGCAGCCAAGACCGTCGCGGACTCCAAGAGACCCAGTACTTC
-,TRBV6-6,-,14,TRBJ1-5,CASTPGAVNQPQHF,TGTGCCAGCACCCCTGGGGCAGTCAATCAGCCCCAGCATTTT
-,TRBV10-3,TRBD1,17,TRBJ1-6,CAISERPVGTGDSPLHF,TGTGCCATCAGTGAGAGGCCCGTCGGGACAGGAGATTCACCCCTCCACTTT
-,TRBV7-9,TRBD2,17,TRBJ2-3,CASSSPRGTTLGDTQYF,TGTGCCAGCAGCTCCCCCCGGGGGACTACCCTTGGAGATACGCAGTATTTT
once,TRBV7-9,-,15,TRBJ2-2,CASSFVSVLGGELFF,TGTGCCAGCAGCTTCGTTTCGGTGCTTGGCGGGGAGCTGTTTTTT
-,TRBV19,-,14,TRBJ1-1,CASSPERGNTEAFF,TGTGCCAGTAGTCCGGAAAGGGGAAACACTGAAGCTTTCTTT
-,TRBV25-1,TRBD2,16,TRBJ2-2,CASSEHGAGGTGELFF,TGTGCCAGCAGTGAACACGGAGCGGGAGGCACCGGGGAGCTGTTTTTT
-,TRBV6-1,TRBD1,18,TRBJ2-6,CASSAPGQPSTGANVLTF,TGTGCCAGCAGTGCTCCGGGACAGCCTTCTACTGGGGCCAACGTCCTGACTTTC
-,TRBV4-2,TRBD1,15,TRBJ2-7,CASSQAGQVNYEQYF,TGTGCCAGCAGCCAAGCGGGACAGGTGAACTACGAGCAGTACTTC
-,TRBV7-9,-,14,TRBJ1-4,CASSDSRTNEKLFF,TGTGCCAGCAGCGACTCTCGCACTAATGAAAAACTGTTTTTT
-,TRBV29-1,TRBD1,12,TRBJ2-7,CSVVGQGYEQYF,TGCAGCGTTGTGGGACAGGGGTACGAGCAGTACTTC
-,TRBV5-1,-,13,TRBJ2-5,CASSLSGGETQYF,TGCGCCAGCAGCTTGTCCGGGGGAGAGACCCAGTACTTC
-,TRBV7-2,-,13,TRBJ1-6,CASSRNRDSPLHF,TGTGCCAGCAGCCGGAACAGGGATTCACCCCTCCACTTT
-,TRBV5-1,-,14,TRBJ1-2,CASSLEGGAYGYTF,TGCGCCAGCAGCTTGGAGGGAGGAGCCTATGGCTACACCTTC
-,TRBV5-1,-,15,TRBJ2-4,CASSPAGRWRGIQYF,TGCGCCAGCAGCCCGGCGGGTAGATGGCGCGGCATTCAGTACTTC
-,TRBV29-1,-,13,TRBJ1-1,CSVEDRVNTEAFF,TGCAGCGTTGAAGACAGGGTGAACACTGAAGCTTTCTTT
-,TRBV5-1,-,13,TRBJ1-5,CASSRGQNQPQHF,TGCGCCAGCAGCCGGGGACAAAATCAGCCCCAGCATTTT
-,TRBV4-1,-,19,TRBJ1-2,CASSQDSLVREVPNYGYTF,TGCGCCAGCAGCCAAGATTCTTTGGTTAGGGAGGTTCCTAACTATGGCTACACCTTC
-,TRBV5-5,TRBD1,15,TRBJ1-2,CASSLFPRDRGTYTF,TGTGCCAGCAGCTTGTTTCCTCGGGACAGGGGTACCTACACCTTC
-,TRBV5-1,TRBD2,18,TRBJ2-3,CASSLEGAGRSYTDTQYF,TGCGCCAGCAGCTTGGAGGGAGCGGGGAGGAGTTACACAGATACGCAGTATTTT
-,TRBV9,-,13,TRBJ2-7,CASSVVSRSEQYF,TGTGCCAGCAGCGTAGTAAGTAGAAGCGAGCAGTACTTC
-,TRBV6-1,TRBD1,13,TRBJ1-5,CASSEARGRPQHF,TGTGCCAGCAGTGAAGCTAGGGGGCGGCCCCAGCATTTT
-,TRBV2,-,16,TRBJ1-3,CASSARAGATGNTIYF,TGTGCCAGCAGTGCCAGGGCTGGGGCCACTGGAAACACCATATATTTT
-,TRBV6-6,TRBD2,14,TRBJ2-7,CASTSSGGSYEQYF,TGTGCCAGCACCTCTTCGGGGGGGAGCTACGAGCAGTACTTC
-,TRBV19,-,14,TRBJ1-2,CASSIGQGTNGYTF,TGTGCCAGTAGTATCGGGCAGGGAACAAATGGCTACACCTTC
-,TRBV7-2,-,16,TRBJ2-3,CASTTRIRSRPDTQYF,TGTGCCAGCACCACTAGGATTAGGTCCAGACCAGATACGCAGTATTTT
-,TRBV29-1,-,15,TRBJ2-3,CSVEIQLGSTDTQYF,TGCAGCGTTGAAATCCAGCTAGGTAGCACAGATACGCAGTATTTT
-,TRBV7-9,TRBD1,14,TRBJ1-6,CASSGDRAGSPLHF,TGTGCCAGCAGCGGGGACAGGGCAGGGTCACCCCTCCACTTT
once,TRBV5-1,TRBD1,13,TRBJ2-1,CASSRDRYNEQFF,TGCGCCAGCAGCCGGGACAGATACAATGAGCAGTTCTTC
-,TRBV19,-,13,TRBJ1-3,CASRTGSGNTIYF,TGTGCCAGTAGGACAGGTTCTGGAAACACCATATATTTT
-,TRBV6-6,TRBD1,14,TRBJ1-2,CASSYPGGIYGYTF,TGTGCCAGCAGTTACCCAGGGGGCATCTATGGCTACACCTTC
few,TRBV2,-,13,TRBJ1-1,CASSRGMNTEAFF,TGTGCCAGCAGTCGGGGTATGAACACTGAAGCTTTCTTT
-,TRBV4-2,TRBD2,19,TRBJ2-1,CASSQDGLADLFGFNEQFF,TGTGCCAGCAGCCAAGACGGACTAGCCGATTTGTTCGGATTTAATGAGCAGTTCTTC
once,TRBV7-8,TRBD1,18,TRBJ2-2,CASSYRPGRQGSTGELFF,TGTGCCAGCAGCTACCGCCCAGGAAGACAGGGGTCCACCGGGGAGCTGTTTTTT
-,TRBV13,TRBD1,16,TRBJ1-2,CASSPRTGGDSGGYTF,TGTGCCAGCAGCCCGAGGACAGGGGGCGACTCGGGCGGCTACACCTTC
-,TRBV9,-,15,TRBJ1-6,CASSVNPDSQSPLHF,TGTGCCAGCAGCGTTAATCCGGACAGCCAATCACCCCTCCACTTT
-,TRBV11-3,-,15,TRBJ2-1,CASSLVGGSYNEQFF,TGTGCCAGCAGCTTAGTAGGGGGCTCCTACAATGAGCAGTTCTTC
-,TRBV18,TRBD1,14,TRBJ1-2,CASSVRTGGYGYTF,TGTGCCAGCTCAGTTCGGACAGGGGGCTATGGCTACACCTTC
once,TRBV27,-,17,TRBJ2-1,CASSSPLASPPYNEQFF,TGTGCCAGCAGTTCGCCCCTCGCTAGTCCTCCTTACAATGAGCAGTTCTTC
-,TRBV6-6,TRBD2,16,TRBJ2-7,CASSYGRLAETYEQYF,TGTGCCAGCAGTTACGGCCGACTAGCGGAAACCTACGAGCAGTACTTC
-,TRBV5-6,-,13,TRBJ2-1,CASSLAQGGEQFF,TGTGCCAGCAGCTTGGCTCAGGGAGGTGAGCAGTTCTTC
-,TRBV23-1,-,16,TRBJ1-5,CASSQSSGQSDQPQHF,TGCGCCAGCAGTCAATCTTCAGGCCAGTCCGATCAGCCCCAGCATTTT
-,TRBV2,-,11,TRBJ1-2,CASTGLPGYTF,TGTGCCAGCACAGGGCTTCCTGGCTACACCTTC
-,TRBV2,TRBD2,15,TRBJ2-1,CASSEETSGHNEQFF,TGTGCCAGCAGTGAAGAGACTAGCGGGCACAATGAGCAGTTCTTC
-,TRBV19,TRBD2,19,TRBJ2-6,CASSIAVLAVPSGANVLTF,TGTGCCAGTAGTATAGCTGTACTAGCGGTGCCCTCTGGGGCCAACGTCCTGACTTTC
-,TRBV5-5,TRBD1,14,TRBJ2-7,CASSAGQGRYEQYF,TGTGCCAGCAGCGCCGGACAGGGACGCTACGAGCAGTACTTC
-,TRBV7-6,TRBD1,15,TRBJ2-7,CASSFGQGPAYEQYF,TGTGCCAGCAGCTTTGGACAGGGGCCTGCCTACGAGCAGTACTTC
-,TRBV11-2,-,11,TRBJ1-1,CASSLTMGAFF,TGTGCCAGCAGCTTAACTATGGGAGCTTTCTTT
-,TRBV9,-,15,TRBJ1-1,CASSVEARFVTEAFF,TGTGCCAGCAGCGTAGAGGCCAGGTTCGTCACTGAAGCTTTCTTT
-,TRBV18,-,13,TRBJ2-1,CASSRYSDNEQFF,TGTGCCAGCTCACGATATAGCGACAATGAGCAGTTCTTC
-,TRBV7-2,TRBD1,13,TRBJ2-7,CASSRDRGYEQYF,TGTGCCAGCAGCCGGGACAGGGGGTACGAGCAGTACTTC